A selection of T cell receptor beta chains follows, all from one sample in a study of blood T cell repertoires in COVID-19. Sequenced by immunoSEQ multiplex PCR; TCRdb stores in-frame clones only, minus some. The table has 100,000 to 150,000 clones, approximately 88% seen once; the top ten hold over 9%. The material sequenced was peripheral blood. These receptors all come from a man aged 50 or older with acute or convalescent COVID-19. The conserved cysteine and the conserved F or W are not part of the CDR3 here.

CDR3aa: ASSPRTASLTEQY
j_gene: TRBJ2-7
v_gene: TRBV28

CDR3aa: ASSPTDNRGTEAF
j_gene: TRBJ1-1
v_gene: TRBV18

CDR3aa: ASSLGLSRNNEQF
j_gene: TRBJ2-1
v_gene: TRBV28

CDR3aa: ASRGQYTDTQY
j_gene: TRBJ2-3
v_gene: TRBV27

CDR3aa: ASSEGLRDEQF
j_gene: TRBJ2-1
v_gene: TRBV14

CDR3aa: ASSQGARTLLF
j_gene: TRBJ2-1
v_gene: TRBV3-1/TRBV3-2

CDR3aa: ASMGTSGLYEQY
j_gene: TRBJ2-7
v_gene: TRBV2

CDR3aa: ASSGLGNTEAF
j_gene: TRBJ1-1
v_gene: TRBV7-9

CDR3aa: ASLPGDYNSPLH
j_gene: TRBJ1-6
v_gene: TRBV28

CDR3aa: ASSLDQDQPQH
j_gene: TRBJ1-5
v_gene: TRBV5-1

CDR3aa: ASSSRVEDTQY
j_gene: TRBJ2-3
v_gene: TRBV9

CDR3aa: ASSVATGNYGYT
j_gene: TRBJ1-2
v_gene: TRBV28

CDR3aa: ASSDPGTGAQF
j_gene: TRBJ2-1
v_gene: TRBV6-1

CDR3aa: ASSSDPTGSPYETQY
j_gene: TRBJ2-5
v_gene: TRBV5-6

CDR3aa: ASSLSSGGIGTEAF
j_gene: TRBJ1-1
v_gene: TRBV3-1/TRBV3-2

CDR3aa: ASSYSRGSAYEQY
j_gene: TRBJ2-7
v_gene: TRBV6-5

CDR3aa: ASSFPPVNTEAF
j_gene: TRBJ1-1
v_gene: TRBV28

CDR3aa: ASSVGRGKDEAF
j_gene: TRBJ1-1
v_gene: TRBV9

CDR3aa: ASSPGVGQPQH
j_gene: TRBJ1-5
v_gene: TRBV10-2